This T cell receptor (beta chain) was retrieved from a study of cytomegalovirus exposure and HLA in healthy donors. Study conclusions and caveats: Based on reports, TCR beta sequences accurately predicted HLA-A and HLA-B alleles for most subjects. As a later analysis showed, several of the most significant clusters appeared to be linked to common viral pathogens. HLA allele associations emerged for about 16,000 TCR beta sequences in a later analysis, at 0.05 false discovery rate. A link between a missense DCLRE1C variant and TCR beta V- and J-gene trimming emerged from a later analysis.

The PCR used 60 Vbeta and 13 Jbeta primers. Assay: immunoSEQ multiplex PCR; the TCRdb copy retains only in-frame clones and omits some. The sample consists of some 110,000 clones, approximately 78% of them appearing once. With respect to this clone: Its antigen is unknown.

CDR1 and CDR2 from the germline V gene are SGHVS and FNYEAQ. Trimming removed 3 bases from V and 3 bases from J, with 6 bases in between. This CDR3 is built from 13 residues. The sequence came from a man aged 35-49 years in good health and CMV-seronegative. This chain joins TRBV7-6 and TRBJ1-5; D gene unclear. The source material was PBMCs. The CDR3 spells CASSLRANQPQHF. The CDR3 DNA reads TGTGCCAGCAGCTTGAGGGCCAATCAGCCCCAGCATTTT. The full variable domain, with the rest looked up from reference TRBV7-6 and TRBJ1-5, is GAGVSQSPRYKVTKRGQDVALRCDPISGHVSLYWYRQALGQGPEFLTYFNYEAQQDKSGLPNDRFSAERPEGSISTLTIQRTEQRDSAMYRCASSLRANQPQHFGDGTRLSIL.